This T cell receptor beta chain was obtained from a study of blood T cell repertoires in COVID-19. Study context: COVID-19 samples from acute and convalescent phases originated in the United States, Italy and Spain. In each case, the material was cDNA or gDNA derived from T cells, B-cell-depleted T cells, or PBMCs.

The authors' processing: Amplified reference gene primers provided the basis for estimating nucleated cell counts. Produced via immunoSEQ multiplex PCR; TCRdb's table is partial and in-frame only. V, J and clone size derive from that table, while D and trimming were established from the DNA sequence. The sample has 120,000 or so clones; about 88% are singletons. Germline V gene data show CDR1 as SGHRS and CDR2 as YFSETQ. The CDR3 has 13 amino acids. Trimming shortened V by 4 bases and J by 15 bases, and 20 bases separated the two germline ends. The sample consisted of peripheral blood. The chain has TRBV5-1 and TRBJ2-1; possibly TRBD2 for D (6 bases). The TCR comes from a human donor in a cohort sampled during active COVID-19. CDR3 sequence reads: CASSPGDAGLPFF. In DNA, the CDR3 is TGCGCCAGCAGCCCAGGTGATGCGGGGCTCCCGTTCTTC.